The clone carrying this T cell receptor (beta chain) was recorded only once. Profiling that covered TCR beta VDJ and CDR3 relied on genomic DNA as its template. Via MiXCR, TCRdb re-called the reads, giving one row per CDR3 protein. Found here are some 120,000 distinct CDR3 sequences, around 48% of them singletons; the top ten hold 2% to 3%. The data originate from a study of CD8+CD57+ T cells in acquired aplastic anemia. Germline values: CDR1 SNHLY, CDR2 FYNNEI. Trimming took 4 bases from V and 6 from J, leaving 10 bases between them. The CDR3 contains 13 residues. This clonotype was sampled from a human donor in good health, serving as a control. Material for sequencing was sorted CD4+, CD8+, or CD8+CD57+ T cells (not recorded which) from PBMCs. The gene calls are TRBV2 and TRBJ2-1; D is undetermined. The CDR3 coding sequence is TGTGCCAGCAGTGGCGCGGCTCCCAATGAGCAGTTCTTC. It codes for CASSGAAPNEQFF.